This TCR beta chain originates from a study of OX40 agonist ivuxolimab in advanced cancers. Clones were sequenced by immunoSEQ multiplex PCR, and TCRdb holds only the in-frame ones, with some missing. The sample lists about 15,000 clones; roughly 87% were seen once. The TCR sequence derives from an adult with an advanced solid tumor such as melanoma, head and neck, liver or kidney cancer. Specimen: CD4+ or CD8+ T cells sorted from blood, collected in a trial of the OX40 agonist ivuxolimab.

The CDR3 region is CASSIHLDPGGGYNEQFF. CDR3 sequence (DNA): TGTGCCAGTAGTATTCATCTAGACCCCGGGGGGGGGTACAATGAGCAGTTCTTC. This sequence joins TRBV19 and TRBJ2-1, with 8 bases fitting TRBD2. Germline V CDR1 and CDR2: LNHDA, SQIVND (reference sequence). CDR3 length: 18 amino acids. Germline trimming cut 3 bases from V and 4 bases from J; bases unmatched to any gene: 14.